The 30 T cell receptor beta chains below all came from one sample that was sequenced in a study of blood T cell repertoires in COVID-19. Clones were sequenced by immunoSEQ multiplex PCR, and TCRdb holds only the in-frame ones, with some missing. Here the sample spans 200,000 to 250,000 clones, approximately 83% being singletons. The sequencing sample was made of PBMCs or T cells enriched from blood (not recorded which). The source of these receptors is a woman in her sixties who had recovered from COVID-19.

The chain uses TRBV29-1 and TRBJ1-4; TRBD1 matches at 11 bases. The CDR3 is 15 amino acids. V was pared by 7 bases and J by 7 bases, with 11 bases of the junction left unmatched. Germline CDR1 is SQVTM and CDR2 is ANQGSEA. Here the CDR3 reads CSARTGGGFGEKLFF. CDR3 nucleotides: TGCAGCGCAAGGACAGGGGGCGGTTTCGGTGAAAAACTGTTTTTT.

The V and J genes are TRBV6-5 and TRBJ2-2; weak D call: TRBD2 (5 bases). The V gene lost 10 bases and the J gene lost 0 bases, with 12 bases spanning the gap. The CDR3 runs 14 residues. CDR1 and CDR2 (germline): MNHEY, SVGAGI. CDR3 amino acids: CATWEHTNTGELFF. The CDR3 region has the DNA TGTGCCACCTGGGAGCATACGAACACCGGGGAGCTGTTTTTT.

The chain joins TRBV6-6 to TRBJ2-3; 10 bases map to TRBD1. Germline V gene data show CDR1 as MNHNY and CDR2 as SVGAGI (reference sequence). This CDR3 has 15 residues. The junction had 7 bases not matched to a gene; V was cut back by 5 bases and J by 5 bases. The CDR3 region has the DNA TGTGCCAGCAGTACCGGGACAGGGGTGAGAGATACGCAGTATTTT. Translation: CASSTGTGVRDTQYF.

V is TRBV14 and J is TRBJ1-1; 7 bases map to TRBD1. Germline V gene sequence: CDR1 SGHDN, CDR2 FVKESK. The V segment lost 4 bases and the J segment 1 base; nucleotides outside the gene matches: 12. The length of the CDR3 is 17 residues. DNA of the CDR3: TGTGCCAGCAGCCCGAAACCCGGACAGGCGGGGAACACTGAAGCTTTCTTT. It translates to CASSPKPGQAGNTEAFF.

This clone was detected only a few times. This chain links TRBV27 with TRBJ2-1; 7 positions match TRBD2. The J segment lost 6 bases and the V segment lost 7 bases, leaving 9 bases of the junction unmatched. In germline, CDR1 is MNHEY, CDR2 SMNVEV (reference sequence). The CDR3 sequence is 14 residues long. In DNA form, the CDR3 reads TGTGCCAGCACCCGGTTAGCGGGCCCCAATGAGCAGTTCTTC. This encodes CASTRLAGPNEQFF.

The genes are TRBV2 and TRBJ1-2; D is undetermined. The CDR3 has 10 amino acids. V was pared by 6 bases and J by 8 bases, with 7 bases between. Germline V CDR1 and CDR2: SNHLY, FYNNEI. This CDR3 reads CASRTQGYTF. The DNA for the CDR3 is TGTGCCAGCAGAACCCAGGGCTACACCTTC.

The J gene is TRBJ2-5, the V gene TRBV5-1; TRBD2 agrees at 14 bases. V shed 0 bases, J shed 4 bases, and the junction held 5 bases outside the gene matches. Germline V gene sequence: CDR1 SGHRS, CDR2 YFSETQ. The CDR3 has 17 amino acids. The CDR3 loop is CASSLAGLAGGRETQYF. In DNA form, the CDR3 reads TGCGCCAGCAGCTTGGCCGGACTAGCGGGGGGAAGAGAGACCCAGTACTTC. Filled out from reference TRBV5-1 and TRBJ2-5, the complete variable domain reads KAGVTQTPRYLIKTRGQQVTLSCSPISGHRSVSWYQQTPGQGLQFLFEYFSETQRNKGNFPGRFSGRQFSNSRSEMNVSTLELGDSALYLCASSLAGLAGGRETQYFGPGTRLLVL.

This clone appeared a single time. The gene calls are TRBV3-1 (or the pseudogene TRBV3-2) and TRBJ2-2; 9 bases map to TRBD2. V dropped 3 bases and J dropped 1; count of bases not matched to a gene: 6. The CDR3 is 17 amino acids. CDR1 and CDR2 (germline): LGHDT, YNNKEL (reference sequence). The CDR3 DNA reads TGTGCCAGCAGCCAGGGAGCGGGGGGCTTGAACACCGGGGAGCTGTTTTTT. This translates into CASSQGAGGLNTGELFF.

J is TRBJ2-7 and V is TRBV19, with a weak D call TRBD1 (5 bases). In germline, CDR1 is LNHDA, CDR2 SQIVND (reference sequence). The CDR3 is made up of 15 amino acids. Trimming removed 0 bases at V and 2 bases at J, with 11 bases between. CDR3: CASSIEPGLAYEQYF. DNA of the CDR3: TGTGCCAGTAGTATAGAACCAGGGTTGGCCTACGAGCAGTACTTC.

J is TRBJ1-1 and V is TRBV5-4, with TRBD1 matching 8 bases. Germline V gives CDR1 SGHNT, CDR2 YYREEE (reference sequence). Germline trimming cut 4 bases from V and 4 bases from J; bases unmatched to any gene: 15. This CDR3 has 17 amino acids. CDR3 amino acids: CASSTLVQGAGITEAFF. CDR3 DNA: TGTGCCAGCAGCACATTGGTTCAGGGGGCTGGTATCACTGAAGCTTTCTTT.

The chain carries TRBV2 and TRBJ2-3; D is uncertain. CDR3 length: 14 residues. The ends were cut back, 6 bases at V and 0 bases at J, with 10 bases in the middle. Germline-derived CDR1 and CDR2 are SNHLY and FYNNEI. CDR3 DNA sequence: TGTGCCAGCAGACGCGGATGGAGCACAGATACGCAGTATTTT. This gives the protein CASRRGWSTDTQYF. The whole variable domain, remainder taken from reference TRBV2 and TRBJ2-3, is EPEVTQTPSHQVTQMGQEVILRCVPISNHLYFYWYRQILGQKVEFLVSFYNNEISEKSEIFDDQFSVERPDGSNFTLKIRSTKLEDSAMYFCASRRGWSTDTQYFGPGTRLTVL.

The V gene is TRBV5-6, the J gene TRBJ1-1; D perhaps matches TRBD1 (5 bases). Germline values: CDR1 SGHDT, CDR2 YYEEEE. The V end lost 0 bases, the J end lost 0 bases, and 15 bases lay between the germline ends. The CDR3 has 17 residues. CDR3 bases: TGTGCCAGCAGCTTGGTAGTTGACAGCGTTATGAACACTGAAGCTTTCTTT. This translates into CASSLVVDSVMNTEAFF. Together with reference TRBV5-6 and TRBJ1-1, the CDR3 gives the full variable domain: DAGVTQSPTHLIKTRGQQVTLRCSPKSGHDTVSWYQQALGQGPQFIFQYYEEEERQRGNFPDRFSGHQFPNYSSELNVNALLLGDSALYLCASSLVVDSVMNTEAFFGQGTRLTVV.

The chain recombines TRBV7-2 with TRBJ1-3; D is unclear. Looked up from germline, CDR1 is SGHTA and CDR2 is FQGNSA. The CDR3 is 13 residues long. Trimming pared 4 bases from V and 4 bases from J, leaving 8 bases between. The CDR3: CASSSLQGNTIYF. The DNA for the CDR3 is TGTGCCAGCAGCTCCTTACAAGGAAACACCATATATTTT.

The chain couples TRBV4-1 to TRBJ1-5; TRBD1 agrees at 9 bases. The CDR3 is 17 residues long. V shed 0 bases and J 6 bases; nucleotides not matched to a gene: 9. Germline-derived CDR1 and CDR2 are MGHRA and YSYEKL. CDR3 coding DNA: TGCGCCAGCAGCCAAGATATATCGGGACAGGGAGGTCAGCCCCAGCATTTT. Protein: CASSQDISGQGGQPQHF.

This rearrangement joins TRBV11-2 to TRBJ2-7; 10 bases match TRBD1. The germline V gene encodes CDR1 SGHAT and CDR2 FQNNGV. This CDR3 has 15 residues. V was clipped by 4 bases and J by 2 bases; unmatched bases: 5. CDR3 nucleotides: TGTGCCAGCAGCTCCTTAGGACAGGGGGCCTACGAGCAGTACTTC. It is translated as CASSSLGQGAYEQYF.

The chain recombines TRBV19 with TRBJ1-1, with D possibly matching TRBD1 (6 bases). Germline CDR1 and CDR2: LNHDA and SQIVND (reference sequence). V was shortened by 5 bases and J by 4 bases, with 11 bases between the two germline ends. The CDR3 contains 13 residues. The CDR3: CASSVQGGTEAFF. DNA for the CDR3: TGTGCCAGTAGTGTACAGGGTGGCACTGAAGCTTTCTTT. Full variable domain (missing parts from reference TRBV19 and TRBJ1-1): DGGITQSPKYLFRKEGQNVTLSCEQNLNHDAMYWYRQDPGQGLRLIYYSQIVNDFQKGDIAEGYSVSREKKESFPLTVTSAQKNPTAFYLCASSVQGGTEAFFGQGTRLTVV.

The chain has TRBV5-1 and TRBJ2-3, with TRBD2 matching 10 bases. Germline V lookup: CDR1 SGHRS, CDR2 YFSETQ. V gave up 6 bases and J gave up 3 bases; unmatched junction bases: 7. This CDR3 region has 15 residues. The CDR3 region has the DNA TGCGCCAGCAAGGTAACTAGCGGGGATACAGATACGCAGTATTTT. This gives the protein CASKVTSGDTDTQYF.

The chain combines TRBV27 with TRBJ1-2; possible D gene TRBD1, 6 bases. The CDR3 loop spans 13 amino acids. CDR1 MNHEY and CDR2 SMNVEV come from the germline V gene (reference sequence). V gave up 8 bases and J gave up 6 bases, with 16 bases separating them. The CDR3 spells CASGDRNYNGYTF. The DNA of the CDR3 is TGTGCCAGCGGTGACAGGAATTACAATGGCTACACCTTC.

This chain connects TRBV5-4 to TRBJ2-1, with 7 bases identical to TRBD1. This CDR3 is 15 amino acids long. V lost 4 bases to trimming and J lost 9 bases; unmatched junction nucleotides: 13. CDR1 and CDR2 (germline): SGHNT, YYREEE (reference sequence). CDR3 sequence: CASSGRDREISEQFF. Here the CDR3 DNA reads TGTGCCAGCAGCGGCCGAGACAGGGAGATCAGTGAGCAGTTCTTC.

The chain is built from TRBV12-3 or TRBV12-4 and TRBJ2-5; no clear D. The V gene lost 2 bases and the J gene lost 0 bases, with 4 bases spanning the gap. The CDR3 sequence is 13 residues long. CDR3 region: CASSLQNQETQYF. As DNA, the CDR3 is TGTGCCAGCAGTTTACAGAACCAAGAGACCCAGTACTTC.

The V gene is TRBV5-1, the J gene TRBJ2-5, with D possibly being TRBD1 (6 bases). The V end was cut by 4 bases, the J end by 0 bases, with 16 bases between. The CDR3 length is 16 residues. Germline loops: CDR1 SGHRS, CDR2 YFSETQ. The DNA of the CDR3 is TGCGCCAGCAGCCTATCGGGACACCTAGACCAAGAGACCCAGTACTTC. Translating gives CASSLSGHLDQETQYF.

The chain joins TRBV19 to TRBJ2-1, with D maybe TRBD1 (6 bases). CDR1 and CDR2 (germline): LNHDA, SQIVND (reference sequence). This CDR3 region has 15 residues. The V end lost 8 bases, the J end lost 0 bases, and 14 bases lay between the germline ends. The CDR3 bases are TGTGCCAGTGAACGGACAGCGAGCTCCTACAATGAGCAGTTCTTC. It translates to CASERTASSYNEQFF.

This clone was counted once. The chain couples TRBV7-6 to TRBJ2-2; 11 nucleotides line up with TRBD1. The trim removed 1 base at V and 0 bases at J, leaving 16 bases unmatched. Germline CDR1 and CDR2: SGHVS and FNYEAQ. The CDR3 totals 22 residues. CDR3 amino acids: CASSLEGQGASLTISNTGELFF. As DNA, the CDR3 is TGTGCCAGCAGCTTAGAAGGACAGGGGGCTTCCCTCACAATCTCGAACACCGGGGAGCTGTTTTTT.

The chain uses TRBV2 and TRBJ2-7; a weak D match, TRBD2 (6 bases). The germline V and J ends were trimmed by 0 bases and 12 bases, with 12 bases remaining between them. Germline V lookup: CDR1 SNHLY, CDR2 FYNNEI. This CDR3 contains 12 residues. The CDR3 nucleotides are TGTGCCAGCAGTGAAGCGGGACTCCCCGGGTACTTC. It codes for CASSEAGLPGYF.

On this clone: In the same sample, other DNA sequences code for this CDR3. The chain couples TRBV19 to TRBJ1-1; D ambiguous. V was trimmed by 4 bases and J by 2 bases, leaving 8 bases between them. CDR1 LNHDA and CDR2 SQIVND come from the germline V gene (reference sequence). The CDR3 extends over 13 amino acids. The CDR3 loop reads CASSTTANTEAFF. The CDR3, as DNA: TGTGCCAGTAGTACCACAGCTAACACTGAAGCTTTCTTT.

This clone was seen once. The V and J genes are TRBV5-8 and TRBJ1-2; D is undetermined. CDR3 length equals 15 residues. Germline assignment: CDR1 SGHTS and CDR2 YDEGEE. V lost 4 bases and J 0 bases, leaving 13 bases between the germline ends. CDR3: CASSQRVGSNYGYTF. The CDR3, as DNA: TGTGCCAGCAGCCAGAGGGTGGGATCTAACTATGGCTACACCTTC.

This chain links TRBV4-3 with TRBJ1-1; 8 bases agree with TRBD1. The trim removed 1 base at V and 7 bases at J, leaving 14 bases unmatched. The CDR3 runs 17 residues. Per germline, CDR1 LGHNA and CDR2 YSLEER. The CDR3 nucleotides read TGCGCCAGCAGCCAAGTTGGCGCAGGGGGCCTTGGAGGTGAAGCTTTCTTT. Its protein product is CASSQVGAGGLGGEAFF.

The V and J genes are TRBV4-1 and TRBJ1-3, with D perhaps TRBD1 (5 bases). Germline lookup yields CDR1 MGHRA and CDR2 YSYEKL. The V end was cut by 1 base, the J end by 4 bases, with 11 bases between. The CDR3 covers 15 residues. CDR3 protein: CASSQARVSGNTIYF. The CDR3 nucleotides are TGCGCCAGCAGCCAAGCCAGGGTCTCGGGAAACACCATATATTTT.

V usage is TRBV6-4 and J usage is TRBJ1-2; tentative D call: TRBD1 (6 bases). Germline-derived CDR1 and CDR2 are MRHNA and SNTAGT. The CDR3 spans 13 residues. Here the CDR3 DNA reads TGTACGAGACACCAACAGGGAAACTATGGCTACACCTTC. It yields the protein CTRHQQGNYGYTF.

CDR3 protein: CASNPQRNTEAFF. The CDR3 bases are TGTGCCAGTAACCCACAGAGGAACACTGAAGCTTTCTTT. This chain joins TRBV19 and TRBJ1-1; D is undetermined. The CDR3 spans 13 residues. Trimming stripped 7 bases from V and 1 base from J, with 10 bases between. The V gene's germline CDR1 is LNHDA and CDR2 SQIVND (reference sequence).